The rows below give T cell receptor beta chains drawn from one sample of a study of blood T cell repertoires in COVID-19. Assay used: immunoSEQ multiplex PCR; TCRdb lists only in-frame clones, some missing. The table records 200,000 to 300,000 clones, about four fifths of them present only once. The sample consisted of PBMCs or T cells enriched from blood (not recorded which). These receptors all stem from a woman in her thirties or forties who had been exposed to COVID-19. Each CDR3 is given with its conserved first and last residue. The D gene is left open where the match is weak. Only some rows state a clone size, as once, few, many or a class for expanded clones.

>TRBJ2-2|NA|TRBV3-1/TRBV3-2|TRBD1
TGTGCCAGCAGCCGGAATAGATGGGACAGCGGAATCGGGGAGCTGTTTTTT
CASSRNRWDSGIGELFF
>TRBJ2-2|NA|TRBV28|TRBD1
TGTGCCAGCAGATCCCCAGGGGGCACCGGGGAGCTGTTTTTT
CASRSPGGTGELFF
>TRBJ2-2|NA|TRBV3-1/TRBV3-2|NA
TGTGCCAGCAGCCAAGTTTCAGGGCGGGGCACCGGGGAGCTGTTTTTT
CASSQVSGRGTGELFF
>TRBJ1-1|NA|TRBV4-3|NA
TGCGCCAGCAGTCGGACAGAGAACACTGAAGCTTTCTTT
CASSRTENTEAFF
>TRBJ2-7|NA|TRBV7-8|NA
TGTGCCAGCAGCTTCAATGCGGGGACCTTAACCTACGAGCAGTACTTC
CASSFNAGTLTYEQYF
>TRBJ1-2|NA|TRBV4-3|NA
TGCGCCAGCAGCCAAGATCGGGGTGACTATGGCTACACCTTC
CASSQDRGDYGYTF
>TRBJ1-1|NA|TRBV7-2|NA
TGTGCCAGCAGCTCCGGACAGACCAACACTGAAGCTTTCTTT
CASSSGQTNTEAFF
>TRBJ2-7|NA|TRBV6-6|TRBD1
TGTGCCAGCAGCAACCGGGACAGGGGAGTGGGGCAGTACTTC
CASSNRDRGVGQYF
>TRBJ1-3|NA|TRBV19|NA
TGTGCCAGTACTCAACGGGGGTCTGGAAACACCATATATTTT
CASTQRGSGNTIYF
>TRBJ1-2|NA|TRBV19|NA
TGTGCCAGTAGTATAGATCTTCGTTCCCTCAGGGGATATAACTATGGCTACACCTTC
CASSIDLRSLRGYNYGYTF
>TRBJ1-1|NA|TRBV5-1|NA
TGCGCCAGCAGCCCACTAGCGGGAATGAACACTGAAGCTTTCTTT
CASSPLAGMNTEAFF
>TRBJ2-2|NA|TRBV19|NA
TGTGCCAGTAGTAGCGTGAGTGACACCGGGGAGCTGTTTTTT
CASSSVSDTGELFF
>TRBJ1-1|few|TRBV7-2|TRBD1
TGTGCCAGCAGCATAGACAGGGGGCGCACTGAAGCTTTCTTT
CASSIDRGRTEAFF
>TRBJ1-6|NA|TRBV9|NA
TGTGCCAGCAGCGTAGTCCCTGACAGTAAAGAATCACCCCTCCACTTT
CASSVVPDSKESPLHF
>TRBJ1-5|few|TRBV28|TRBD1
TGTGCCCTCGGGACAGGGGGCGCCTACAATCAGCCCCAGCATTTT
CALGTGGAYNQPQHF
>TRBJ2-1|NA|TRBV5-1|TRBD2
TGCGCCAGCATTAGCGGGGGGGCCTCTAATGAGCAGTTCTTC
CASISGGASNEQFF
>TRBJ1-2|once|TRBV24-1|NA
TGTGCCACCAGTGGCAAACAGGGCCCATATGGCTACACCTTC
CATSGKQGPYGYTF
>TRBJ1-2|NA|TRBV7-9|NA
TGTGCCAGCAGCGTAAAAGCGCTAATGATCGGTGGCTACACCTTC
CASSVKALMIGGYTF
>TRBJ1-2|NA|TRBV6-5|TRBD1
TGTGCCAGCAGTTACAATGCAGGGGGATATGGCTACACCTTC
CASSYNAGGYGYTF
>TRBJ2-2|NA|TRBV7-3|TRBD2
TGTGCCAGCAGCGAAGTAGCGGGGCCGAACACCGGGGAGCTGTTTTTT
CASSEVAGPNTGELFF
>TRBJ1-1|NA|TRBV27|NA
TGTGCCAGCAGTTTTTTGGGCGCGGGGGGCCGGGACACTGAAGCTTTCTTT
CASSFLGAGGRDTEAFF
>TRBJ1-2|NA|TRBV7-3|NA
TGTGCCAGCAGCTTAACGGCAGGGGAGGGCTATGGCTACACCTTC
CASSLTAGEGYGYTF
>TRBJ1-2|NA|TRBV28|NA
TGTGCCAGCAGTGCGCTTGGCTACACCTTC
CASSALGYTF
>TRBJ2-5|NA|TRBV15|NA
TGTGCCACCAGCAGAGATGGGACTCAAGAGACCCAGTACTTC
CATSRDGTQETQYF
>TRBJ2-1|NA|TRBV2|TRBD2
TGTGCCAGAGGATTAGCGGGGGGGCTAGGTGAGCAGTTCTTC
CARGLAGGLGEQFF
>TRBJ1-5|NA|TRBV27|NA
TGTGCCAGCAGTTTGAGGGTTAGCAATCAGCCCCAGCATTTT
CASSLRVSNQPQHF
>TRBJ1-1|once|TRBV7-6|TRBD1
TGTGCCAGCAGTTCTTACAGGGGTTCAAACACTGAAGCTTTCTTT
CASSSYRGSNTEAFF
>TRBJ1-1|NA|TRBV3-1/TRBV3-2|NA
TGTGCCAGCAGCCATCACTCACGGAGACTGAACACTGAAGCTTTCTTT
CASSHHSRRLNTEAFF
>TRBJ2-7|NA|TRBV5-1|TRBD2
TGCGCCAGCAGCCAGACTAGCGGCCTTTCCTACGAGCAGTACTTC
CASSQTSGLSYEQYF
>TRBJ1-4|NA|TRBV3-1/TRBV3-2|NA
TGTGCCAGCAGCCAAGATCTTGTCAACTCCGGAAAACTGTTTTTT
CASSQDLVNSGKLFF
>TRBJ1-2|NA|TRBV4-3|NA
TGCGCCAGCAGTCGATCCCGGCGGGGGAATTATACTAACTATGGCTACACCTTC
CASSRSRRGNYTNYGYTF
>TRBJ2-3|NA|TRBV7-2|TRBD2
TGTGCCAGCAGCAAAGGAGCGGGGATAAGCACAGATACGCAGTATTTT
CASSKGAGISTDTQYF
>TRBJ2-7|NA|TRBV9|TRBD2
TGTGCCAGCAGCCAGACCCCCTCTAGCGGATACGAGCAGTACTTC
CASSQTPSSGYEQYF
>TRBJ1-1|NA|TRBV7-9|NA
TGTGCCAGCCTAGGGGGGGAAACTGAAGCTTTCTTT
CASLGGETEAFF
>TRBJ2-7|NA|TRBV6-1|NA
TGTGCCAGCAGTGAACAGGGCCGAAGCGACGAGCAGTACTTC
CASSEQGRSDEQYF
>TRBJ1-1|few|TRBV5-4|NA
TGTGCCAGCAGCCGGGATGCCATAGGTACTGAAGCTTTCTTT
CASSRDAIGTEAFF
>TRBJ1-5|NA|TRBV15|NA
TGTGCCACCAGTTCTACCCCGGGACTGACCAATCAGCCCCAGCATTTT
CATSSTPGLTNQPQHF
>TRBJ1-5|NA|TRBV16|NA
TGTGCCAGCAGCCCCCCTGGCCAGCCCCAGCATTTT
CASSPPGQPQHF
>TRBJ1-1|NA|TRBV5-6|NA
TGTGCCAGCAGCTTCCTCTCGGGGGAGAGGATCACTGAAGCTTTCTTT
CASSFLSGERITEAFF
>TRBJ2-1|NA|TRBV27|NA
TGTGCCAGCAGTTTATCCCAAATACTCACGCAGGGGTACAATGAGCAGTTCTTC
CASSLSQILTQGYNEQFF